Shown below are 7 T cell receptor beta chains from a single sample sequenced in a study of vaccination and CD4 T cells after COVID-19. Their recognized antigens are unknown. Cultured CD4+ T-cell DNA underwent Oncomine TCR Beta short-read sequencing. Via MiXCR, TCRdb re-called the PCR reads, giving one row per CDR3 protein. Of under 20,000 distinct CDR3 sequences in the sample, about 50% are singletons; the top ten hold over 7.5%. Indicated treatment: roughly 11-day PBMC culture with coronavirus spike peptide pools or control peptides (ViraFEST assay). Specimen: CD4+ T cells from blood, cultured in vitro, collected after SARS-CoV-2 vaccination. The receptors derive from a human donor who had recovered from COVID-19.

The chain couples TRBV27 to TRBJ2-1; D is perhaps TRBD2 (6 bases). V dropped 2 bases and J dropped 6 bases, with 20 bases sitting between them. Germline V gives CDR1 MNHEY, CDR2 SMNVEV (reference sequence). The CDR3 runs to 17 residues. The CDR3 DNA is TGTGCCAGCAGTTTAGGAGGGAGGAAGGTCTTTGGCAATGAGCAGTTCTTC. This codes for CASSLGGRKVFGNEQFF.

J is TRBJ1-3 and V is TRBV7-9; D is perhaps TRBD1 (5 bases). V gave up 5 bases and J gave up 4 bases, with 18 bases separating them. There are 16 residues in the CDR3. Germline CDR1 SEHNR, CDR2 FQNEAQ (reference sequence). The chain's CDR3 is CASSQSQSGLGNTIYF. CDR3 sequence (DNA): TGTGCCAGCAGCCAAAGCCAGTCGGGGCTCGGAAACACCATATATTTT.

A few counts support this clonotype. The chain joins TRBV15 to TRBJ1-1; D ambiguous. Looked up from germline, CDR1 is LNHNV and CDR2 is YYDKDF (reference sequence). V lost 4 bases and J 5 bases, leaving 11 bases between the germline ends. This CDR3 is built from 13 residues. The CDR3 loop is CATSKGLGTEAFF. The DNA for the CDR3 is TGTGCCACCAGCAAGGGTTTGGGGACTGAAGCTTTCTTT.

The table lists this clonotype with a few counts. The chain joins TRBV7-9 to TRBJ2-7, with D tentatively TRBD1 (5 bases). The CDR3 extends over 15 amino acids. Germline values: CDR1 SEHNR, CDR2 FQNEAQ (reference sequence). Trimming shortened V by 5 bases and J by 1 base, and 15 bases separated the two germline ends. The DNA for the CDR3 is TGTGCCAGCAGCCAAGACAGTTACTATTCCTACGAGCAGTACTTC. Its translation is CASSQDSYYSYEQYF.

V usage is TRBV20-1 and J usage is TRBJ2-4, with a possible D match to TRBD1 (6 bases). CDR3 size: 14 residues. The ends were cut back, 6 bases at V and 0 bases at J, with 12 bases in the middle. The germline CDR1 and CDR2 sequences are DFQATT and SNEGSKA (reference sequence). CDR3 amino acids: CSATPGVAKNIQYF. The CDR3 DNA sequence: TGCAGTGCCACCCCAGGGGTAGCCAAAAACATTCAGTACTTC.

This sequence joins TRBV6-1 and TRBJ1-6, with TRBD1 as a possible D gene (6 bases). The CDR3 consists of 14 residues. V gave up 7 bases and J gave up 10 bases, with 17 bases separating them. Germline V CDR1 and CDR2: MNHNS, SASEGT. Here the CDR3 reads CASMGPGDGSPLHF. The CDR3 nucleotides are TGTGCCAGCATGGGCCCAGGGGATGGATCACCCCTCCACTTT.

The chain links TRBV7-2 to TRBJ1-3; D is perhaps TRBD1 (5 bases). The V gene lost 2 bases and the J gene lost 1 base, with 9 bases spanning the gap. CDR1 is SGHTA, CDR2 FQGNSA, per germline. The CDR3 sequence is 15 residues long. The CDR3 DNA reads as TGTGCCAGCAGCTTATTCGGGACGTCTGGAAACACCATATATTTT. Translated, it gives CASSLFGTSGNTIYF.